This passage covers 17 T cell receptor beta chains from one sample sequenced in a study of low-dose radiotherapy and immunotherapy resistance in tumors. Both TCRalpha and TCRbeta chains were reverse transcribed with V-gene-specific primers. TCRs were amplified for approximately 21 PCR cycles with a constant-region primer and V-primer adapter. TCRdb passed the reads through MiXCR, listing each CDR3 protein once. This sample has roughly 17,000 distinct CDR3 sequences, with about 73% found just once. The source is a human donor with advanced metastatic prostate, ovarian, gallbladder or colorectal cancer (not recorded which). This table probably holds off-target reads from a library built for another chain.

CDR3 DNA sequence: TGTGCCAGCAGCGCGCAAGGGATCTCCTACGAGCAGTACTTC. Amino acids: CASSAQGISYEQYF. This chain links TRBV7-2 with TRBJ2-7, with D unclear. Germline V gene sequence: CDR1 SGHTA, CDR2 FQGNSA. This CDR3 region has 14 residues. Trimming removed 5 bases from V and 0 bases from J, with 11 bases in between. The complete variable domain, with remaining parts taken from reference TRBV7-2 and TRBJ2-7, reads GAGVSQSPSNKVTEKGKDVELRCDPISGHTALYWYRQSLGQGLEFLIYFQGNSAPDKSGLPSDRFSAERTGGSVSTLTIQRTQQEDSAVYLCASSAQGISYEQYFGPGTRLTVT.

The rearrangement links TRBV2 to TRBJ2-1, with no clear D. The length of the CDR3 is 14 residues. Germline V lookup: CDR1 SNHLY, CDR2 FYNNEI. V was shortened by 4 bases and J by 2 bases, with 9 bases between the two germline ends. The CDR3 DNA sequence: TGTGCCAGCAGTGGGGCGGTAGCCTACAATGAGCAGTTCTTC. Its translation: CASSGAVAYNEQFF.

This chain uses TRBV6-2 or TRBV6-3 with TRBJ2-2, with 7 bases identical to TRBD1. The CDR3 extends over 16 amino acids. Germline lookup yields CDR1 MNHEY and CDR2 SVGEGT. Losses at the gene ends were 8 bases for V and 3 bases for J; bases not matched to a gene: 12. As DNA, the CDR3 is TGTGCCAGCGATAAGGGGGCGGACACATACACCGGGGAGCTGTTTTTT. It translates to CASDKGADTYTGELFF.

The V gene is TRBV10-3, the J gene TRBJ2-1, with 8 nucleotides matching TRBD2. The germline CDR1 and CDR2 sequences are ENHRY and SYGVKD. The CDR3 loop spans 18 amino acids. The junction had 13 bases not matched to a gene; V was cut back by 6 bases and J by 0 bases. The CDR3 is CAIRGGTGGPSSYNEQFF. For the CDR3, the DNA is TGTGCCATCAGGGGCGGGACGGGAGGGCCGAGCTCCTACAATGAGCAGTTCTTC.

CDR3 in DNA: TGTGCCAGCAGAAACGACAGGGTAGGGACCGGGGAGCTGTTTTTT. Its protein product is CASRNDRVGTGELFF. The chain uses TRBV6-2 or TRBV6-3 and TRBJ2-2; 7 bases are a match to TRBD1. Germline CDR1 is MNHEY and CDR2 is SVGEGT. This CDR3 is built from 15 residues. With V trimmed by 6 bases and J by 5 bases, 9 bases remained unmatched.

The chain's CDR3 is CASSIGFQYEQYF. CDR3 in DNA: TGTGCCAGTAGTATCGGTTTTCAGTACGAGCAGTACTTC. The chain has TRBV19 and TRBJ2-7; D is unclear. Germline V gene sequence: CDR1 LNHDA, CDR2 SQIVND (reference sequence). Trimming removed 3 bases from V and 4 bases from J, with 10 bases in between. The CDR3 length is 13 residues. The full variable domain, completed using reference TRBV19 and TRBJ2-7, is DGGITQSPKYLFRKEGQNVTLSCEQNLNHDAMYWYRQDPGQGLRLIYYSQIVNDFQKGDIAEGYSVSREKKESFPLTVTSAQKNPTAFYLCASSIGFQYEQYFGPGTRLTVT.

This chain uses TRBV20-1 with TRBJ2-7; 7 nucleotides match TRBD1. This CDR3 spans 17 amino acids. CDR1 is DFQATT, CDR2 SNEGSKA, per germline (reference sequence). V was clipped by 2 bases and J by 3 bases; unmatched bases: 16. The CDR3 nucleotides are TGCAGTGCTAGACCGACCGACCGGGACAGCTTTGTCTACGAGCAGTACTTC. Translation: CSARPTDRDSFVYEQYF.

V gene TRBV5-3 combines with J gene TRBJ2-1; 9 nucleotides line up with TRBD1. TRBV5-3 is sorted into the ORF group, with uncertain function. Trimming removed 8 bases from V and 3 bases from J; junction bases left unmatched: 12. The CDR3 loop spans 16 amino acids. In DNA form, the CDR3 reads TGTGCCAGCAGCCCCCCGGGACAGGGCCGCTACAATGAGCAGTTCTTC. Encoded protein: CASSPPGQGRYNEQFF.

This clonotype has a handful of counts. CDR3 nucleotide sequence: TGTGCCAGCAGCTTAGGATTCGTTGGCTACACCTTC. This sequence encodes CASSLGFVGYTF. The J gene is TRBJ1-2, the V gene TRBV13; D gene uncertain. Trimming shortened V by 0 bases and J by 7 bases, and 6 bases separated the two germline ends. Per the germline V gene, CDR1 is PRHDT and CDR2 is FYEKMQ (reference sequence). The CDR3 runs to 12 residues.

The chain joins TRBV9 to TRBJ2-6; D not resolved. V shed 0 bases and J shed 0 bases, with 7 bases lying between them. CDR1 and CDR2 (germline): SGDLS, YYNGEE. This CDR3 region has 16 residues. CDR3 coding DNA: TGTGCCAGCAGCGTAGGTGACTTCTCTGGGGCCAACGTCCTGACTTTC. Its protein is CASSVGDFSGANVLTF.

The CDR3 nucleotides read TGCAGTGCTAGTTTGGGGGGCGTAGAGACCCAGTACTTC. Its translation is CSASLGGVETQYF. The genes are TRBV20-1 and TRBJ2-5; D tentatively fits TRBD1 or TRBD2 (6 bases each). CDR1 is DFQATT, CDR2 SNEGSKA, per germline (reference sequence). This CDR3 is built from 13 residues. V lost 3 bases and J lost 4, with 12 bases in between.

This clonotype was observed a single time. The rearrangement uses TRBV4-2 and TRBJ2-2; no definite D call. V lost 2 bases to trimming and J lost 3 bases, with 7 bases between them. CDR3 length: 14 amino acids. Per germline, CDR1 LGHNA and CDR2 YNFKEQ. This CDR3 is CASSQLVYTGELFF. CDR3 DNA: TGTGCCAGCAGCCAACTGGTGTACACCGGGGAGCTGTTTTTT.

The CDR3 nucleotides are TGTGCCAGCAGTTACTCGAGTACAGACTATGGCTACACCTTC. It translates to CASSYSSTDYGYTF. The chain joins TRBV6-2 or TRBV6-3 to TRBJ1-2; D is ambiguous. The V end lost 0 bases, the J end lost 3 bases, and 8 bases lay between the germline ends. Germline CDR1 and CDR2: MNHEY and SVGEGT. This CDR3 comprises 14 residues.

This clonotype was counted a few times. The chain joins TRBV29-1 to TRBJ2-2; 9 nucleotides match TRBD1. J was trimmed by 0 bases and V by 0 bases; bases with no gene match: 2. Germline V gives CDR1 SQVTM, CDR2 ANQGSEA. The length of the CDR3 is 16 residues. CDR3 DNA: TGCAGCGTTGAAGAGGGGACAGGGACGAACACCGGGGAGCTGTTTTTT. It codes for CSVEEGTGTNTGELFF.

This clonotype was recorded a few times. One end of the junction varies from germline; a read error may be responsible. This chain connects TRBV9 to TRBJ1-6, with D unclear. In germline, CDR1 is SGDLS, CDR2 YYNGEE. This CDR3 spans 15 amino acids. CDR3 coding DNA: TGTGCAATGAGCAGATATAACACCAATGCAGGCAAATCAACCTTT. Translating gives CAMSRYNTNAGKSTF.

The rearrangement joins TRBV28 to TRBJ2-3; tentatively, D is TRBD2 (6 bases). This CDR3 region has 20 residues. V was clipped by 6 bases and J by 2 bases, with 30 bases between them. Germline assignment: CDR1 MDHEN and CDR2 SYDVKM. The CDR3 coding sequence is TGTGCCAGCAGCCTGCGGGGACGTTACTTAGTTGAGAAACCCACAGATACGCAGTATTTT. This codes for CASSLRGRYLVEKPTDTQYF. Combining the CDR3 with reference TRBV28 and TRBJ2-3 gives the whole variable domain DVKVTQSSRYLVKRTGEKVFLECVQDMDHENMFWYRQDPGLGLRLIYFSYDVKMKEKGDIPEGYSVSREKKERFSLILESASTNQTSMYLCASSLRGRYLVEKPTDTQYFGPGTRLTVL.

The chain combines TRBV29-1 with TRBJ2-5; D possibly corresponds to TRBD1 (6 bases). Germline loops: CDR1 SQVTM, CDR2 ANQGSEA. The CDR3 sequence is 13 residues long. Trimming stripped 5 bases from V and 7 bases from J, with 17 bases between. Here the CDR3 reads CSVKETGFGTQYF. In nucleotides, the CDR3 is TGCAGCGTTAAGGAAACAGGGTTTGGGACCCAGTACTTC.